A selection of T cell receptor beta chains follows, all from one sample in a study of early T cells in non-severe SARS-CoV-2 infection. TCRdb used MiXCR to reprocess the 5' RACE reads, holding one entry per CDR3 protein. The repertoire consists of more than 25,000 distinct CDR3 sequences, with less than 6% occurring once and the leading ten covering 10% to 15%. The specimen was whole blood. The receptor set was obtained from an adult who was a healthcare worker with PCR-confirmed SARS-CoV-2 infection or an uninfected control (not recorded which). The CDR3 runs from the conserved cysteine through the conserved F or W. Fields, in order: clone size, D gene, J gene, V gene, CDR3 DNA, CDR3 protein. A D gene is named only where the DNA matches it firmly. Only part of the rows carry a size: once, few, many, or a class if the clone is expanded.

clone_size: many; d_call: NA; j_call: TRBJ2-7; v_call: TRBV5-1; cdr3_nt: TGCGCCAGCAGTTTTCTCTCGGGCTACGAGCAGTACTTC; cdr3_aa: CASSFLSGYEQYF
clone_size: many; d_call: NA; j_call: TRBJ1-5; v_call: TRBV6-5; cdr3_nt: TGTGCCAGCAGCCCAACAGGGAGACAGCCCCAGCATTTT; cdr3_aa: CASSPTGRQPQHF
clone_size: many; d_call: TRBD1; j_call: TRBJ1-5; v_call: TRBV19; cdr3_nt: TGTGCCAGTAGGACCCGAGGACAGGTCCAAAATCAGCCCCAGCATTTT; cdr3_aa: CASRTRGQVQNQPQHF
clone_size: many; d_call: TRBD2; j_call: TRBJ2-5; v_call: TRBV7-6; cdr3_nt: TGTGCCAGCAGCCCACAAGCGGGGGGGTACCAAGAGACCCAGTACTTC; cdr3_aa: CASSPQAGGYQETQYF
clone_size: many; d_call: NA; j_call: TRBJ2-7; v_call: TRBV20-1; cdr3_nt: TGCAGTGCTAGACGCAGGGCAGGTGGCTACGAGCAGTACTTC; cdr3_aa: CSARRRAGGYEQYF
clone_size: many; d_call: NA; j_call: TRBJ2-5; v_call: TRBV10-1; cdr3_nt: TGCGCCAGAGGACGAACCAAAGACGAGACCCAGTACTTC; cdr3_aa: CARGRTKDETQYF
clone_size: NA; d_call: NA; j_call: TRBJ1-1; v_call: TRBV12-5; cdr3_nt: TGTGCTAGTGGTCCGCAGTTACAGGGAACCGAAGCTTTCTTT; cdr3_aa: CASGPQLQGTEAFF
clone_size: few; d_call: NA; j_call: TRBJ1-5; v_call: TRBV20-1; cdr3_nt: TGCAGTGCTGCGCCGAGTACGGGCAATCAGCCCCAGCATTTT; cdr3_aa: CSAAPSTGNQPQHF
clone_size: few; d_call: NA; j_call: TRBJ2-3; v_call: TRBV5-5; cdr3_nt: TGTGCCAGCAGCTTGTTACCTCACTTCACAGATACGCAGTATTTT; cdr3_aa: CASSLLPHFTDTQYF
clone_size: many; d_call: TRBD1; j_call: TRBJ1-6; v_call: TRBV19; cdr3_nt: TGTGCCAGTAGTATTCAACAGGGGGTAAATTCACCCCTCCACTTT; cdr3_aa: CASSIQQGVNSPLHF
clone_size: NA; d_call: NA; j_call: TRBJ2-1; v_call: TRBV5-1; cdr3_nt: TGCGCCAGCAGCTTGGTTACTTCAACCAATGAGCAGTTCTTC; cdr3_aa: CASSLVTSTNEQFF
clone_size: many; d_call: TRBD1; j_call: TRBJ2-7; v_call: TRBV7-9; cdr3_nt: TGTGCCAGCAGCTTAGCCCCGGGACAGGCCTACGAGCAGTACTTC; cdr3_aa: CASSLAPGQAYEQYF
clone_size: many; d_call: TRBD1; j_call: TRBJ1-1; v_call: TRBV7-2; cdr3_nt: TGTGCCAGCAGAAACGAACGGACAGGGCTGACGTCGACTGAAGCTTTCTTT; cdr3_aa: CASRNERTGLTSTEAFF
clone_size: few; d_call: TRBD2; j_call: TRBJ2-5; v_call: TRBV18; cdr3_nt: TGTGCCAGCTCACGACTAGCGGGGGAGAACCAAGAGACCCAGTACTTC; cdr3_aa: CASSRLAGENQETQYF
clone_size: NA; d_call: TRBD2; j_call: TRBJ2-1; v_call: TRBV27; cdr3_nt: TGTGCCAGCAGTTTGGGGGAGACTAGCCGCGAGCAGTTCTTC; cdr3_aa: CASSLGETSREQFF
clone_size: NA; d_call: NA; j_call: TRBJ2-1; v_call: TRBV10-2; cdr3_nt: TGCGCCAGCAGCACGGGCAATGAGCAGTTCTTC; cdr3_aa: CASSTGNEQFF
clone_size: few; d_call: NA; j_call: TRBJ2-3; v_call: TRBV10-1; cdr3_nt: TGCGCCAGCAGTTCGGGAGATACGCAGTATTTT; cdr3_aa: CASSSGDTQYF
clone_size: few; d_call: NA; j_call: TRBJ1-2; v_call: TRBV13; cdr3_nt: TGTGCCAGCAGCTTATTTCGGTTTGGGTCGGCTAACTATGGCTACACCTTC; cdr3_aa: CASSLFRFGSANYGYTF
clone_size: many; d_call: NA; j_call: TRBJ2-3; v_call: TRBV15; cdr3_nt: TGTGCCACCAGTTCCCAGTGGGCAGATACGCAGTATTTT; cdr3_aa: CATSSQWADTQYF
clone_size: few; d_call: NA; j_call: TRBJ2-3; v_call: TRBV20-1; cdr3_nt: TGCAGTGCTAGAGGCCCCTTTCTCGACACAGATACGCAGTATTTT; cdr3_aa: CSARGPFLDTDTQYF
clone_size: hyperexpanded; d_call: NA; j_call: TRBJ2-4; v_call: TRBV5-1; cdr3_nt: TGCGCCAGCAGCTTGTCGCCCCTTGGTGGTGCGGACATTCAGTACTTC; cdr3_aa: CASSLSPLGGADIQYF
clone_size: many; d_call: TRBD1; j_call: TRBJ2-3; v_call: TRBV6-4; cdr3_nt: TGTGCCAGCAGTGACGGGACAGGGGCAGATACGCAGTATTTT; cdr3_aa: CASSDGTGADTQYF
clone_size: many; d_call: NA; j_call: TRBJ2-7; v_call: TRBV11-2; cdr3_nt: TGTGCCAGCAGCTTAGCCTCCCAGGGCGGCTACGAGCAGTACTTC; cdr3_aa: CASSLASQGGYEQYF
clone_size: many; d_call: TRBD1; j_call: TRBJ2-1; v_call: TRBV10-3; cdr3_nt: TGTGCCATCAGTGAGTCATGGGACAGGGGCTACAATGAGCAGTTCTTC; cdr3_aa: CAISESWDRGYNEQFF
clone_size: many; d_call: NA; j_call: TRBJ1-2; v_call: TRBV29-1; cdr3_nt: TGCAGCACTGGAGGGAGCTATGATGGCTACACCTTC; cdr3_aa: CSTGGSYDGYTF
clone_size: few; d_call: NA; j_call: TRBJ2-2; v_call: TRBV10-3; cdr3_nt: TGTGCCATCGCCGGGGGCGAGGACACCGGGGAGCTGTTTTTT; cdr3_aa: CAIAGGEDTGELFF
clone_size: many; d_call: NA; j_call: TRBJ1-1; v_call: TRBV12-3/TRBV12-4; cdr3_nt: TGTGCCAGCAGTGCCACAGTAGAGAACACTGAAGCTTTCTTT; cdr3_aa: CASSATVENTEAFF
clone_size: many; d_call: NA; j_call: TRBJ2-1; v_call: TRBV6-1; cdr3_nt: TGTGCCAGCATCGGGAGCTCCTACAATGAGCAGTTCTTC; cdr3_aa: CASIGSSYNEQFF
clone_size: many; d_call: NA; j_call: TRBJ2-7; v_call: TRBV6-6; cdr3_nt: TGTGCCAGCAGGACGGAGACAGACGAGCAGTACTTC; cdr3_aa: CASRTETDEQYF
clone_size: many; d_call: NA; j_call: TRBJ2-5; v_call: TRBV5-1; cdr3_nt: TGCGCCAGCAGCTCCCGCGGGACAGTACAAGAGACCCAGTACTTC; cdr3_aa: CASSSRGTVQETQYF
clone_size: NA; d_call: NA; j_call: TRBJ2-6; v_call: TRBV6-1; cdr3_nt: TGTGCCAGCAGTGAATCGCAGGCTGGGGCCAACGTCCTGACTTTC; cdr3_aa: CASSESQAGANVLTF
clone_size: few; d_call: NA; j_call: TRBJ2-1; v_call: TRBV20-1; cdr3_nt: TGCAGTGCTAGATCACAAGGACGTCTCTCCTACAATGAGCAGTTCTTC; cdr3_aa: CSARSQGRLSYNEQFF
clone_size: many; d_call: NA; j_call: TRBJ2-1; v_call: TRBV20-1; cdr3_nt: TGCAGTGCTATGATCCCCGGTTCCTACAATGAGCAGTTCTTC; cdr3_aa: CSAMIPGSYNEQFF
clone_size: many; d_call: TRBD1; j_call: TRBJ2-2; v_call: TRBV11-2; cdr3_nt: TGTGCCAGCAGCTTTTACTCCTACCAGGGGGCGAGGGAGCTGTTTTTT; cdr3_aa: CASSFYSYQGARELFF
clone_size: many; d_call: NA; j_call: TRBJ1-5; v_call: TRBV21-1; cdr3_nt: TGTGCCAGCAGCAACTTTCTGGCAGGGGGATCCTATCAGCCCCAGCATTTT; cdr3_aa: CASSNFLAGGSYQPQHF
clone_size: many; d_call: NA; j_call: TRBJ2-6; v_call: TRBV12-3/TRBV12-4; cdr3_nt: TGTGCCAGCAGTTTTCGTTCGATCTCTGGGGCCAACGTCCTGACTTTC; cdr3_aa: CASSFRSISGANVLTF
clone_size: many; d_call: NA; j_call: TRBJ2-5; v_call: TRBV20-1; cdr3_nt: TGCAGTGCCAAATCGTTCGGGAAGGGGCGAAAAGAGACCCAGTACTTC; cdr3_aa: CSAKSFGKGRKETQYF
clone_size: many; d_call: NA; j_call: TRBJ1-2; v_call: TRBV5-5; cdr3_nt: TGTGCCAGCAGCTTGGAACAGGATGTCTATGGCTACACCTTC; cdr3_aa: CASSLEQDVYGYTF
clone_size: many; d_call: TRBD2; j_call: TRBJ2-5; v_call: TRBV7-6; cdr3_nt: TGTGCCAGCAGCTTAAAAGCGGGGGGGTTGGAGACCCAGTACTTC; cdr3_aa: CASSLKAGGLETQYF
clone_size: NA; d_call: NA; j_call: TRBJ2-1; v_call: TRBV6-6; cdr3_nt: TGTGCCAGCAGTTTCAATGAGCAGTTCTTC; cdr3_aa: CASSFNEQFF
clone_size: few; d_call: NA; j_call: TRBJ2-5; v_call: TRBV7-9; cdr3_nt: TGTGCCAGCAGCTTTCCAAACCAAGAGACCCAGTACTTC; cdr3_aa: CASSFPNQETQYF
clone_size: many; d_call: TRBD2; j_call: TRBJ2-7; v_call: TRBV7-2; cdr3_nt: TGTGCCAGCAGCTTACACGGGACTACATCCTACGAGCAGTACTTC; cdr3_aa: CASSLHGTTSYEQYF
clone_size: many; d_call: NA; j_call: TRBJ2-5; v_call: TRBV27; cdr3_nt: TGTGCCAGCAGTTTGGGCTCGACGAAAGAGACCCAGTACTTC; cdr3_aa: CASSLGSTKETQYF
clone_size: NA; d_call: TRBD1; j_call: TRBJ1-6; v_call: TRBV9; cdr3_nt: TGTGCCAGCAGCGTAGATCCGACAGGGTATTCACCCCTCCACTTT; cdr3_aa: CASSVDPTGYSPLHF
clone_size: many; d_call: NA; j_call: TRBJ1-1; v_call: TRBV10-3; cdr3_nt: TGTGCCATCAGTGACATCCCAAACACTGAAGCTTTCTTT; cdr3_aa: CAISDIPNTEAFF
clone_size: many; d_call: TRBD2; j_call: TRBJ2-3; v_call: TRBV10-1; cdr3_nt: TGCGCCAGCAGTGGCCCGGGACTAGCGACCGCAGATACGCAGTATTTT; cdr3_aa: CASSGPGLATADTQYF
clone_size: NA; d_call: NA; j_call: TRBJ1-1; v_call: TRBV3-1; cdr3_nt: TGTGCCAGCAGCCAAGATGGGGCGTTCACTGAAGCTTTCTTT; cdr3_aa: CASSQDGAFTEAFF
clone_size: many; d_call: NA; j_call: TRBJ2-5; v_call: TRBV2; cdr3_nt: TGTGCCAGCAGAGAGACATTCAGGGGAAGGGCAGAGACCCAGTACTTC; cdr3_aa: CASRETFRGRAETQYF
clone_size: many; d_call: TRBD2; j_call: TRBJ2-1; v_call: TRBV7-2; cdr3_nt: TGTGCCAGCAGCTGGGTAGCGGGGGCCGGGAATGAGCAGTTCTTC; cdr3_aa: CASSWVAGAGNEQFF
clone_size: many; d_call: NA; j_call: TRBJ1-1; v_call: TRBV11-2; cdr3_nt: TGTGCCAGCAGCTTAGATCCGAGCATGAACACTGAAGCTTTCTTT; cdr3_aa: CASSLDPSMNTEAFF
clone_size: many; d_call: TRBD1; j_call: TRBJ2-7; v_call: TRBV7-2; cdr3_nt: TGTGCCAGCAGCCGGGACAGGGGCTACGAGCAGTACTTC; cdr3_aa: CASSRDRGYEQYF
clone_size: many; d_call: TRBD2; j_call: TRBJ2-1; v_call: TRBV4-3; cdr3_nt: TGCGCCAGCAGCCCCTTAGAAGATACTAGCGGGGGACCCGTTTCCTACAATGAGCAGTTCTTC; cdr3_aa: CASSPLEDTSGGPVSYNEQFF
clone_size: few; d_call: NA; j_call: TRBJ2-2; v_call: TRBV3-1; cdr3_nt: TGTGCCAGCGGGGCGTCAGACAACACCGGGGAGCTGTTTTTT; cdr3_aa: CASGASDNTGELFF